Detailed here is one T cell receptor (beta chain). Its antigen is not identified. The sample is drawn from a study of blood T cells in healthy people across ages. Trimming pared 1 base from V and 4 bases from J, leaving 18 bases between. This CDR3 has 16 amino acids. Germline CDR1 DFQATT, CDR2 SNEGSKA (reference sequence). Study-wide results and limits: Underestimates were what the diversity estimates from one million T cells were considered to be. Donor CMV status, an unknown factor, possibly confounded changes in expanded clonotypes.

A second PCR of about 6 to 11 cycles used a sample-barcoded 5' primer and a J-beta primer mix. The yield of each sample was at least 2.5 million CDR3-containing paired-end reads. TCRdb redid the calling of the 5' RACE reads with MiXCR, one entry per CDR3 protein. The profile covers 1.5 million or so distinct CDR3 sequences, with around 40% appearing a single time and approximately 4% taken by the ten largest. V usage is TRBV20-1 and J usage is TRBJ2-3, with D tentatively TRBD2 (5 bases). This clonotype was obtained from a woman under 30 in good health. Sequencing was done on a sample of blood. CDR3 loop: CSARGVVDFAADTQYF. CDR3 sequence (DNA): TGCAGTGCTAGAGGCGTCGTGGACTTCGCGGCAGATACGCAGTATTTT.